This T cell receptor (beta chain) appears in the sequencing data of a study of lymphopenia after photon versus proton radiotherapy. Study-wide findings and caveats: Survival link was tested only in deceased patients; proton benefit remains a possibility. Oligoclonal CD8+ Temra expansion after nadir drove photon patients' diversity drop. Photon-treated patients lost naive T cells and TCR diversity; proton-treated stayed stable.

Data came from immunoSEQ multiplex PCR; TCRdb stores just in-frame clones and leaves some out. The repertoire holds about 160,000 clones, with approximately 90% as singletons. Worth noting for this clone: Its matching antigen is unknown.

The receptor's source is a man in his forties or fifties with gastric cancer. The source material was peripheral blood, sampled from a patient treated with photon-based radiotherapy.

CDR3 protein: CASSLGQGTPNTEAFF. For the CDR3, the DNA is TGTGCCAGCAGCTTGGGACAGGGTACCCCGAACACTGAAGCTTTCTTT. This rearrangement joins TRBV5-4 to TRBJ1-1, with 7 nucleotides matching TRBD1. From germline, CDR1 is SGHNT and CDR2 YYREEE (reference sequence). With 0 bases clipped from V and 1 base from J, the junction kept 6 bases outside the gene matches. CDR3 length equals 16 residues.